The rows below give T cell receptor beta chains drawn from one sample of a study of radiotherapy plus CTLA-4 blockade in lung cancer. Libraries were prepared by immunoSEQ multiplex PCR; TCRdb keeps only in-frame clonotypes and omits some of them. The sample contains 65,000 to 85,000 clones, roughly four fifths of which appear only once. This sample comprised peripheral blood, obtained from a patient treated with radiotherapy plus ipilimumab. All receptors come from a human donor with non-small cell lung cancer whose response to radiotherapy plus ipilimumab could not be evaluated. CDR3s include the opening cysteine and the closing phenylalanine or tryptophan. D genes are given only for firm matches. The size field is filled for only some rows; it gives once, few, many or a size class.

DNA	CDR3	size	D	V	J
TGTGCCAGCAGTTTAAATCCGGGACTTCCCTCTGATACGCAGTATTTT	CASSLNPGLPSDTQYF	-	-	TRBV27	TRBJ2-3
TGTGCCAGCATACAGGACTATAATTCACCCCTCCACTTT	CASIQDYNSPLHF	-	-	TRBV6-1	TRBJ1-6
TGCGCCAGCAGCTTGGGGGCACAGGGATATACTGAAGCTTTCTTT	CASSLGAQGYTEAFF	-	-	TRBV5-1	TRBJ1-1
TGTGCCAGCAGCGCGAAGACTAGCGGGAGGGCCGCGCGAGAGACCCAGTACTTC	CASSAKTSGRAARETQYF	-	TRBD2	TRBV7-9	TRBJ2-5
TGTGCCAGCAGCCAAGAGTCGGGCGGGGGGGCCGGGGAGACCCAGTACTTC	CASSQESGGGAGETQYF	-	TRBD2	TRBV4-2	TRBJ2-5
TGTGCCAGCAGCCGGTACGGATTCAGCGATACCGGGGAGCTGTTTTTT	CASSRYGFSDTGELFF	-	-	TRBV9	TRBJ2-2
TGCGCCAGCAGCTTTGGGTCAGGCCTGCCTGGAAACACCATATATTTT	CASSFGSGLPGNTIYF	-	-	TRBV5-1	TRBJ1-3
TGTGCCAGCAGCTCTCCTAATCTAGGGGGCTTGGAAAAACTGTTTTTT	CASSSPNLGGLEKLFF	few	TRBD1	TRBV7-2	TRBJ1-4
TGTGCCAGCAGCCCACAGGGGGCTAATGAAAAACTGTTTTTT	CASSPQGANEKLFF	-	TRBD1	TRBV7-9	TRBJ1-4
TGTGCCAGCAGCTCGGACAGTGGACGGGGAGCTTTCTTT	CASSSDSGRGAFF	-	-	TRBV11-2	TRBJ1-1
TGTGCCAGCAGTGGATTACAGGGCAGTTCATCCTACGAGCAGTACTTC	CASSGLQGSSSYEQYF	-	-	TRBV6-6	TRBJ2-7
TGCGCCAGCAGCTTTCGGACAGGGGGAAGTGAAAAACTGTTTTTT	CASSFRTGGSEKLFF	once	TRBD1	TRBV5-1	TRBJ1-4
TGTGCCAGCAGTGTAGACAGGGATCAGCCCCAGCATTTT	CASSVDRDQPQHF	-	TRBD1	TRBV6-4	TRBJ1-5
TGTGCCAGCAGTTTCGGGTCCCGTGGACAGGGGACTTTTGGGGCCAACGTCCTGACTTTC	CASSFGSRGQGTFGANVLTF	few	TRBD1	TRBV27	TRBJ2-6
TGTGCCAGCAGCTCCGGACTAGCGGAGGTACAAGAGACCCAGTACTTC	CASSSGLAEVQETQYF	-	TRBD2	TRBV7-6	TRBJ2-5
TGTGCCAGCAGCTCAACAGGGGGATCTCGATATGGCTACACCTTC	CASSSTGGSRYGYTF	-	TRBD1	TRBV7-2	TRBJ1-2
TGCAGCGTTTGGGGACTAGCGGGGCCCTACGAGCAGTACTTC	CSVWGLAGPYEQYF	once	TRBD2	TRBV29-1	TRBJ2-7
TGTGCCAGCTCACCAGGCTGGGACAGAAATCAGCCCCAGCATTTT	CASSPGWDRNQPQHF	few	TRBD1	TRBV18	TRBJ1-5
TGCAGCGTGACGGCGGGAGGGGAGACCCAGTACTTC	CSVTAGGETQYF	-	TRBD2	TRBV29-1	TRBJ2-5
TGTGCCAGCAGCGTAGCACTAGGATACAATGAGCAGTTCTTC	CASSVALGYNEQFF	-	-	TRBV9	TRBJ2-1
TGTGCCAGCAGCCAAGTAGGCCGCCGGGGGGAAGAGACCCAGTACTTC	CASSQVGRRGEETQYF	-	TRBD2	TRBV4-2	TRBJ2-5
TGTGCCAGTCATGGGCCGTATAGCAATCAGCCCCAGCATTTT	CASHGPYSNQPQHF	-	-	TRBV19	TRBJ1-5
TGTGCCAGCAGTGACGGACAGGGAAGAGTCAAAAACATTCAGTACTTC	CASSDGQGRVKNIQYF	-	TRBD1	TRBV6-1	TRBJ2-4
TGTGCCAGCAGTGACCGTGCGAGGGGGCAGGCAGATACGCAGTATTTT	CASSDRARGQADTQYF	-	TRBD1	TRBV6-1	TRBJ2-3
TGTGCCAGCAGTTACTCGGGGACAGGGGGCTACGAGCAGTACTTC	CASSYSGTGGYEQYF	-	TRBD1	TRBV6-5	TRBJ2-7
TGCGCCAGCAGCCCCACCCGACAGGGTTTTTCTAGCACAGATACGCAGTATTTT	CASSPTRQGFSSTDTQYF	-	TRBD1	TRBV5-1	TRBJ2-3
TGTGCCAGCAGTTTCCCGGGGGGACGCTCCTACAATGAGCAGTTCTTC	CASSFPGGRSYNEQFF	-	TRBD2	TRBV7-8	TRBJ2-1
TGTGCCAGCAGGCTCTGGGGGGATTCGGATCAGCCCCAGCATTTT	CASRLWGDSDQPQHF	-	-	TRBV4-2	TRBJ1-5
TGTGCCAGCACCCCCAGGGGGGCGGGGACAGATACGCAGTATTTT	CASTPRGAGTDTQYF	-	-	TRBV6-6	TRBJ2-3
TGTGCCACGCGCCCTTCGGGGGGTCTGTCGGATGAGCAGTTCTTC	CATRPSGGLSDEQFF	-	TRBD2	TRBV10-3	TRBJ2-1
TGTGCCAGCAGTTACGCGTTTGGGACAGGGTACGGCGAGCAGTACTTC	CASSYAFGTGYGEQYF	-	TRBD1	TRBV6-5	TRBJ2-7
TGCGCCAGCAGCCAAGATCCCGGGACAGGGATTATTCAGCCCCAGCATTTT	CASSQDPGTGIIQPQHF	-	TRBD1	TRBV4-1	TRBJ1-5
TGCGCCAGCAGCCAAGATCAAGAGACAGGGCAAACCTATGGCTACACCTTC	CASSQDQETGQTYGYTF	-	TRBD1	TRBV4-1	TRBJ1-2
TGTGCCAGCAGTTACGGGGGAGGCTTTGGAAAACTGTTTTTT	CASSYGGGFGKLFF	-	-	TRBV6-5	TRBJ1-4
TGTGCCAGCAGCCGACGGACGGGGAACTATGGCTACACCTTC	CASSRRTGNYGYTF	-	-	TRBV25-1	TRBJ1-2
TGTGCCAGCCTGGGACAGGGGAAGGCAGGCGAGCAGTACTTC	CASLGQGKAGEQYF	-	TRBD1	TRBV28	TRBJ2-7